The 19 T cell receptor beta chains below were found in one sample sequenced in a study of CD8 T cells in ankylosing spondylitis. Findings of the study overall: Ankylosing spondylitis blood appeared to carry a characteristic TCR beta motif of roughly 8 highly homologous variants.

MiXCR, applied by TCRdb to the 5' RACE reads, yields one record per CDR3 protein. The table has around 390,000 distinct CDR3 sequences, approximately 20% seen once. These receptors lack a known antigen. Sequencing used blood, either unsorted or a sorted T cell fraction (not recorded which). The origin of the receptors is a male donor with ankylosing spondylitis.

This clonotype was counted a few times. J is TRBJ2-1 and V is TRBV7-2; D is perhaps TRBD1 (6 bases). This CDR3 has 13 amino acids. V was cut by 3 bases and J by 8 bases, with 11 bases left in between. Germline V gene data show CDR1 as SGHTA and CDR2 as FQGNSA. DNA for the CDR3: TGTGCCAGCAGCTTCAAGGGGGTCGATGAGCAGTTCTTC. This sequence encodes CASSFKGVDEQFF.

The chain combines TRBV3-1 with TRBJ1-5, with 7 bases that match TRBD1. Germline V CDR1 and CDR2: LGHDT, YNNKEL (reference sequence). Germline trimming cut 6 bases from V and 3 bases from J; bases unmatched to any gene: 8. The CDR3 is 15 residues long. The CDR3 sequence is CASSPTGLDNQPQHF. The CDR3 region has the DNA TGTGCCAGCAGTCCGACAGGGTTGGACAATCAGCCCCAGCATTTT.

The chain is built from TRBV7-9 and TRBJ2-1; TRBD2 agrees at 7 bases. Germline V lookup: CDR1 SEHNR, CDR2 FQNEAQ (reference sequence). Losses at the gene ends were 5 bases for V and 9 bases for J; bases not matched to a gene: 10. The CDR3 is made up of 14 amino acids. The CDR3 sequence is CASSALGLVSEQFF. The CDR3 nucleotides are TGTGCCAGCAGCGCCCTTGGACTAGTCAGTGAGCAGTTCTTC.

V is TRBV28 and J is TRBJ2-1; 7 bases agree with TRBD1. The CDR3 length is 14 residues. Germline-derived CDR1 and CDR2 are MDHEN and SYDVKM. J gave up 12 bases and V 2 bases, and 10 bases lay outside the gene matches. In DNA, the CDR3 is TGTGCCAGCAGTTTAGCCACTACAGGGGCGGGGCAGTTCTTC. Its protein product is CASSLATTGAGQFF.

This clonotype occurred a few times. Here the CDR3 reads CASSERSGSTDTQYF. DNA for the CDR3: TGTGCCAGCAGCGAGCGTAGCGGGAGTACAGATACGCAGTATTTT. The chain links TRBV9 to TRBJ2-3; 9 bases align to TRBD2. The CDR3 sequence is 15 residues long. V was clipped by 3 bases and J by 3 bases; unmatched bases: 5. Germline values: CDR1 SGDLS, CDR2 YYNGEE.

This rearrangement joins TRBV7-2 to TRBJ1-2, with a weak D call TRBD1 (6 bases). V lost 0 bases to trimming and J lost 3 bases, with 11 bases between them. CDR3 length equals 15 residues. Germline V lookup: CDR1 SGHTA, CDR2 FQGNSA. Here the CDR3 reads CASSLAQAGDYGYTF. For the CDR3, the DNA is TGTGCCAGCAGCTTAGCCCAGGCAGGGGACTATGGCTACACCTTC. Using reference TRBV7-2 and TRBJ1-2 for the parts outside the CDR3, the full variable domain is GAGVSQSPSNKVTEKGKDVELRCDPISGHTALYWYRQSLGQGLEFLIYFQGNSAPDKSGLPSDRFSAERTGGSVSTLTIQRTQQEDSAVYLCASSLAQAGDYGYTFGSGTRLTVV.

This clonotype was counted a few times. The genes are TRBV29-1 and TRBJ2-6; the D gene is possibly TRBD1 (5 bases). The V end was cut by 1 base, the J end by 1 base, with 11 bases between. There are 16 residues in the CDR3. CDR1 is SQVTM and CDR2 is ANQGSEA in the germline V gene. CDR3 DNA: TGCAGCGTTGAAGGCAGGGAAATTTCTGGGGCCAACGTCCTGACTTTC. It translates to CSVEGREISGANVLTF.

A few counts support this clonotype. J is TRBJ2-3 and V is TRBV6-4, with D possibly TRBD2 on 6 matching bases. The CDR3 extends over 14 amino acids. Germline V gene sequence: CDR1 MRHNA, CDR2 SNTAGT. V shed 4 bases and J shed 3 bases, with 11 bases lying between them. In DNA form, the CDR3 reads TGTGCCAGCAGTGTGTTCGGGGGAACAGATACGCAGTATTTT. Its translation: CASSVFGGTDTQYF.

This clonotype was counted at least ten times. The chain links TRBV10-3 to TRBJ2-1, with D perhaps matching TRBD2 (7 bases). This CDR3 contains 17 residues. V lost 0 bases and J lost 6, with 18 bases in between. Germline V gene data show CDR1 as ENHRY and CDR2 as SYGVKD. The CDR3 sequence: CAISESGGGRAFNEQFF. CDR3 DNA: TGTGCCATCAGTGAGTCGGGGGGCGGGAGAGCGTTCAATGAGCAGTTCTTC.

Only a few counts were recorded for this clonotype. The rearrangement links TRBV4-1 to TRBJ2-1, with TRBD2 as a possible D gene (5 bases). With 6 bases removed from V and 0 bases from J, the gap between germline ends came to 12 bases. The CDR3 is made up of 15 amino acids. Germline CDR1 is MGHRA and CDR2 is YSYEKL. The CDR3 is CASRSSSISYNEQFF. The CDR3 coding sequence is TGCGCCAGCAGATCCTCTAGCATCTCCTACAATGAGCAGTTCTTC.

The chain carries TRBV6-1 and TRBJ2-7; TRBD2 matches 11 bases. The CDR3 covers 15 residues. V trimming: 6 bases; J trimming: 2 bases; junction bases outside the gene matches: 6. Germline V gene lookup returns CDR1 MNHNS and CDR2 SASEGT. CDR3 loop: CASRIAGGTTYEQYF. For the CDR3, the DNA is TGTGCCAGCAGAATAGCGGGAGGGACAACCTACGAGCAGTACTTC.

The chain recombines TRBV12-3 or TRBV12-4 with TRBJ2-2; maybe TRBD1 (6 bases). The CDR3 has 12 amino acids. The V end was cut by 6 bases, the J end by 8 bases, with 10 bases between. CDR3 in amino acids: CASSRGSGELFF. CDR3 DNA sequence: TGTGCCAGCAGCAGGGGATCGGGGGAGCTGTTTTTT.

This chain uses TRBV28 with TRBJ2-7, with 7 bases identical to TRBD1. Trimming at V came to 3 bases and at J to 0 bases, leaving 5 bases not matched to a gene. Germline assignment: CDR1 MDHEN and CDR2 SYDVKM. CDR3 length: 15 residues. The CDR3 DNA reads TGTGCCAGCAGTTTCTCAGGGACAGACTCCTACGAGCAGTACTTC. Encoded protein: CASSFSGTDSYEQYF.

The chain recombines TRBV18 with TRBJ1-5; D is undetermined. Looked up from germline, CDR1 is KGHSH and CDR2 is LQKENI. This CDR3 comprises 15 residues. Trimming took off 1 base at V and 1 base at J, with 8 bases between the two ends. The CDR3 loop is CASSPQSGSNQPQHF. The CDR3 coding sequence is TGTGCCAGCTCACCACAGTCAGGAAGCAATCAGCCCCAGCATTTT.

This clonotype was detected only a few times. The genes are TRBV20-1 and TRBJ2-1, with 8 positions matching TRBD1. V lost 6 bases to trimming and J lost 2 bases; unmatched junction nucleotides: 6. The CDR3 sequence is 14 residues long. Germline loops: CDR1 DFQATT, CDR2 SNEGSKA (reference sequence). For the CDR3, the DNA is TGCAGTGCGAGACGGACAGGGACCTACAATGAGCAGTTCTTC. Translating it yields CSARRTGTYNEQFF.

This clonotype has more than one count but fewer than ten. The DNA for the CDR3 is TGTGCCAGCAGCTTAGCCACAGCATGGTCTCCGCTCTACACCGGGGAGCTGTTTTTT. Encoded protein: CASSLATAWSPLYTGELFF. The chain couples TRBV7-8 to TRBJ2-2, with D unresolved. V was pared by 0 bases and J by 3 bases, with 20 bases between. Per germline, CDR1 SGHVS and CDR2 FQNEAQ. The CDR3 covers 19 residues.

This sequence joins TRBV6-2 or TRBV6-3 and TRBJ2-2; 8 bases map to TRBD1. This CDR3 region has 13 residues. Looked up from germline, CDR1 is MNHEY and CDR2 is SVGEGT. V shed 6 bases, J shed 6 bases, and the junction held 3 bases outside the gene matches. CDR3 sequence: CASRGQGPGELFF. The CDR3 nucleotides are TGTGCCAGCAGAGGACAGGGCCCCGGGGAGCTGTTTTTT.

This rearrangement joins TRBV20-1 to TRBJ2-2, with a tentative D call TRBD2 (6 bases). Germline CDR1 DFQATT, CDR2 SNEGSKA (reference sequence). V was trimmed by 5 bases and J by 7 bases, leaving 8 bases between them. There are 11 residues in the CDR3. The CDR3 region is CSAGEDGELFF. Here the CDR3 DNA reads TGCAGTGCTGGGGAGGACGGGGAGCTGTTTTTT.

The V gene is TRBV11-3, the J gene TRBJ2-1, with TRBD2 matching over 8 bases. CDR1 SGHNT and CDR2 YENEEA come from the germline V gene. Germline trimming cut 4 bases from V and 4 bases from J; bases unmatched to any gene: 6. CDR3 length equals 15 residues. The chain's CDR3 is CASSSLAGTYNEQFF. The CDR3 bases are TGTGCCAGCAGCTCCTTAGCGGGAACGTACAATGAGCAGTTCTTC. Drawing the rest from reference TRBV11-3 and TRBJ2-1, the complete variable domain is EAGVVQSPRYKIIEKKQPVAFWCNPISGHNTLYWYLQNLGQGPELLIRYENEEAVDDSQLPKDRFSAERLKGVDSTLKIQPAELGDSAVYLCASSSLAGTYNEQFFGPGTRLTVL.